This T cell receptor (beta chain) was obtained from a study of T cells in Graves' hyperthyroidism and ophthalmopathy. There were TCR beta CDR3 regions amplified from RNA transcripts. First-round RT-PCR targeting the TCR CDR3 was performed with the HTBI primer set. One entry per CDR3 protein results from TCRdb running MiXCR on the multiplex PCR reads. The profile covers hundreds of thousands of distinct CDR3 sequences, with 15% to 20% appearing a single time and around 4% taken by the ten largest. Worth noting for this clonotype: Its target is not known.

The ends were cut back, 8 bases at V and 1 base at J, with 17 bases in the middle. Germline loops: CDR1 LNHNV, CDR2 YYDKDF (reference sequence). The length of the CDR3 is 15 residues. Study results and limitations: Separation of ophthalmopathy from stable hyperthyroidism was achieved by a 13 V-J model.

Thyroid ultrasound and orbital computed tomography, with clinical symptoms and serum thyroxine and TRAb, informed diagnoses. About 10 ml of fresh peripheral blood supplied the PBMCs. Sequenced sample: blood. This chain joins TRBV15 and TRBJ1-2; D might be TRBD1 (6 bases). The clonotype was recovered from a woman aged 25 to 45 with Graves' hyperthyroidism. For the CDR3, the DNA is TGTGCCACCGCAGGGGTCCGGGGCAATAACTATGGCTACACCTTC. Amino acids: CATAGVRGNNYGYTF.